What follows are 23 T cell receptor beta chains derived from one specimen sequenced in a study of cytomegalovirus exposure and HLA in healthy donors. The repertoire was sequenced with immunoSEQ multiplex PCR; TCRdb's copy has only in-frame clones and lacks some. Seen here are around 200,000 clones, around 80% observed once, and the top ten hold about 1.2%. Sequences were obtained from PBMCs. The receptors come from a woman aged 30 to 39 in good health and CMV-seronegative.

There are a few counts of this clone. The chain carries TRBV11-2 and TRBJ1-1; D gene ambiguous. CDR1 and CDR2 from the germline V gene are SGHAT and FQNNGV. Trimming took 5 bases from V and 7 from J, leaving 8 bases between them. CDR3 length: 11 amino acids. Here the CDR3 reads CASSLRYEAFF. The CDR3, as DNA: TGTGCCAGCAGCCTCCGGTATGAAGCTTTCTTT.

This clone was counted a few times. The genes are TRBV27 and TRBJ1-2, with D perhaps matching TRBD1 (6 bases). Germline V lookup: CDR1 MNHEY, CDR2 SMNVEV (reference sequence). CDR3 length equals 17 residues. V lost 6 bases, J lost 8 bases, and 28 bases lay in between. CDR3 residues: CASSEYESRAQTGGYTF. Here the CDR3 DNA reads TGTGCCAGCAGCGAATACGAAAGCCGGGCCCAAACAGGGGGCTACACCTTC.

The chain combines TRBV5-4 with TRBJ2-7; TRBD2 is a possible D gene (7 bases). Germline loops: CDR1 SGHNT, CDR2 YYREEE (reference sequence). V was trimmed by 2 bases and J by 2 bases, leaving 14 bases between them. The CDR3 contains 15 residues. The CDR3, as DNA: TGTGCCAGCAGCTTTGCGGGGGCAACAGCCTACGAGCAGTACTTC. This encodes CASSFAGATAYEQYF.

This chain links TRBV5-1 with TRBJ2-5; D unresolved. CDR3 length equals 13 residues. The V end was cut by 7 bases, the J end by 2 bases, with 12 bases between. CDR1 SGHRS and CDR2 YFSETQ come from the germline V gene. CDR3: CASFGPAQETQYF. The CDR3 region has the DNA TGCGCCAGCTTTGGGCCGGCACAAGAGACCCAGTACTTC.

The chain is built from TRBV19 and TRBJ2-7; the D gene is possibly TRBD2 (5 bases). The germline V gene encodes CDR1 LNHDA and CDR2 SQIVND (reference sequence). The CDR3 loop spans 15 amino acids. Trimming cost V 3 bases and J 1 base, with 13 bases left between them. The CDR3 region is CASSIISGLSYEQYF. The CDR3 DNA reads TGTGCCAGTAGTATTATCAGCGGTTTATCCTACGAGCAGTACTTC.

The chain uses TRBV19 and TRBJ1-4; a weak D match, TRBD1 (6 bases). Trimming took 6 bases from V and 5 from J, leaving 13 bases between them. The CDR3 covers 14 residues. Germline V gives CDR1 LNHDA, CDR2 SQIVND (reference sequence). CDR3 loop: CASRATGINEKLFF. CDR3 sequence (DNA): TGTGCCAGTAGGGCTACAGGGATCAATGAAAAACTGTTTTTT.

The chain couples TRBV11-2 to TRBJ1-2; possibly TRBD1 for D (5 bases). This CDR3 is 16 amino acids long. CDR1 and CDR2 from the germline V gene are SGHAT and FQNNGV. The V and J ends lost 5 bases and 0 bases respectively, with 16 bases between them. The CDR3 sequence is CASSLNRQFSNYGYTF. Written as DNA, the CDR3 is TGTGCCAGCAGCCTAAACCGACAGTTTTCTAACTATGGCTACACCTTC.

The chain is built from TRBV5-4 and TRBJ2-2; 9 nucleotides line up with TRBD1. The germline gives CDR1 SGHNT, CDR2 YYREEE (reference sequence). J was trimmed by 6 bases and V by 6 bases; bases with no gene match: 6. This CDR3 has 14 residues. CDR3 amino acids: CASITGGVSGELFF. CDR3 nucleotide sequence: TGTGCCAGCATCACAGGGGGCGTTTCCGGGGAGCTGTTTTTT.

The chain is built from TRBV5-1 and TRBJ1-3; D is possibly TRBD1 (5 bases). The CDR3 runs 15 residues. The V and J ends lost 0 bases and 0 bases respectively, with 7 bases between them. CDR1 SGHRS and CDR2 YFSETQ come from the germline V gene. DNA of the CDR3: TGCGCCAGCAGCTTGGAGGGGCCCTCTGGAAACACCATATATTTT. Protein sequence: CASSLEGPSGNTIYF.

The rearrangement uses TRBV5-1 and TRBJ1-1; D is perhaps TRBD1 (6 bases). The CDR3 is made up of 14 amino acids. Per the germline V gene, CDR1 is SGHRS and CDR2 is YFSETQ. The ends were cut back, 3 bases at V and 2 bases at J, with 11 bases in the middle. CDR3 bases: TGCGCCAGCAGCTCTGGGGACAAAAACACTGAAGCTTTCTTT. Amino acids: CASSSGDKNTEAFF.

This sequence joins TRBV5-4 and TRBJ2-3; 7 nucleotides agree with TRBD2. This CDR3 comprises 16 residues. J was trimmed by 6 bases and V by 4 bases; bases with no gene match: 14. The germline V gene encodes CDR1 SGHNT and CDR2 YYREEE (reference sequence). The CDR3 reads CASSPPGPLGGDTQYF. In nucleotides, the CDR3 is TGTGCCAGCAGCCCCCCGGGACCCCTGGGAGGGGATACGCAGTATTTT.

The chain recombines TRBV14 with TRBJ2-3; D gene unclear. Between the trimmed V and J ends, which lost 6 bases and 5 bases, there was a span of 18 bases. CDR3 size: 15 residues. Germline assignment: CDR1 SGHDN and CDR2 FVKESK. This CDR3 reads CASSGRPIRGDTQYF. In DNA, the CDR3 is TGTGCCAGCAGTGGCCGGCCGATCCGAGGAGATACGCAGTATTTT.

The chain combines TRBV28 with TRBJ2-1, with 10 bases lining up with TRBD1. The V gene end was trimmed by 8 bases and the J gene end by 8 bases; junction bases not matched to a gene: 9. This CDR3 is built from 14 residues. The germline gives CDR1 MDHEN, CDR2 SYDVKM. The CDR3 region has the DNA TGTGCCAGCTCCGTCGGGACAGGGGAGCATGAGCAGTTCTTC. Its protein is CASSVGTGEHEQFF.

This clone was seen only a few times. The CDR3 nucleotides are TGTGCCAGTACGGGTCGGGAGGGCCCCCTATCCTACAATGAGCAGTTCTTC. This translates into CASTGREGPLSYNEQFF. The rearrangement joins TRBV19 to TRBJ2-1, with 8 bases aligning to TRBD2. The V segment lost 7 bases and the J segment 1 base; nucleotides outside the gene matches: 12. There are 17 residues in the CDR3. Germline CDR1 is LNHDA and CDR2 is SQIVND (reference sequence). Combining the CDR3 with reference TRBV19 and TRBJ2-1 gives the whole variable domain DGGITQSPKYLFRKEGQNVTLSCEQNLNHDAMYWYRQDPGQGLRLIYYSQIVNDFQKGDIAEGYSVSREKKESFPLTVTSAQKNPTAFYLCASTGREGPLSYNEQFFGPGTRLTVL.

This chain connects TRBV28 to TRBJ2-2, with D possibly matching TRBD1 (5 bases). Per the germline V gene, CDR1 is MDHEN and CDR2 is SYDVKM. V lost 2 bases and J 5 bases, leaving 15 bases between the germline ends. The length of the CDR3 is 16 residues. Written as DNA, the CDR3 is TGTGCCAGCAGTTTAGGGCAGGCAGGGTGGACCGGGGAGCTGTTTTTT. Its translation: CASSLGQAGWTGELFF.

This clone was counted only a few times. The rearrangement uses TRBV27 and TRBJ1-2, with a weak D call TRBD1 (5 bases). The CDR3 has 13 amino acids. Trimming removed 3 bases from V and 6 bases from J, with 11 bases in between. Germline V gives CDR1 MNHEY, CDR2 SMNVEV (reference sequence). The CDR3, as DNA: TGTGCCAGCAGTTTCCCCTCAGGGAATGGCTACACCTTC. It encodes CASSFPSGNGYTF.

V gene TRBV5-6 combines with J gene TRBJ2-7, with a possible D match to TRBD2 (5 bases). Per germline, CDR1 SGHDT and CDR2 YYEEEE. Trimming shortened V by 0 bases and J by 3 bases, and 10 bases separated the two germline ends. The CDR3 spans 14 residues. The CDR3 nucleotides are TGTGCCAGCAGCTTGGGGGGAGCCGGCTACGAGCAGTACTTC. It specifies CASSLGGAGYEQYF.

Written as DNA, the CDR3 is TGCGCCAGCAGCCCGGGGGGAGCAGACGAAGAGACCCAGTACTTC. It yields the protein CASSPGGADEETQYF. The chain combines TRBV5-1 with TRBJ2-5; TRBD2 agrees at 7 bases. After removal of 4 bases from V and 3 bases from J, the junction contained 9 bases not matched to a gene. Germline assignment: CDR1 SGHRS and CDR2 YFSETQ. CDR3 size: 15 residues.

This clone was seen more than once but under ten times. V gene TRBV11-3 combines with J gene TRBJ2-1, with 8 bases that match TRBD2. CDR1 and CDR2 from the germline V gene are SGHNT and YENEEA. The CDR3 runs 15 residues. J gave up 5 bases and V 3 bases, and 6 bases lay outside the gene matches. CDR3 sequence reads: CASSFLSGAHNEQFF. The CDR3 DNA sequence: TGTGCCAGCAGCTTTCTTAGCGGGGCACACAATGAGCAGTTCTTC.

CDR3 loop: CASSQSSGVWDTEAFF. Written as DNA, the CDR3 is TGTGCCAGCAGCCAGTCCTCGGGGGTATGGGACACTGAAGCTTTCTTT. The chain couples TRBV4-2 to TRBJ1-1; D is possibly TRBD1 (5 bases). The CDR3 consists of 16 residues. Germline V gives CDR1 LGHNA, CDR2 YNFKEQ. Trimming left V 3 bases short and J 3 bases short, with 17 bases between.

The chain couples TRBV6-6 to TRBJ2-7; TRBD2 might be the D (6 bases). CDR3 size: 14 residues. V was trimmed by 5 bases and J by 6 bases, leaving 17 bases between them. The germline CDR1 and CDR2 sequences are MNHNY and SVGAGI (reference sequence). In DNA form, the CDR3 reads TGTGCCAGCAGTAGTTCCGGAGGGAGATCCGAGCAGTACTTC. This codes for CASSSSGGRSEQYF.

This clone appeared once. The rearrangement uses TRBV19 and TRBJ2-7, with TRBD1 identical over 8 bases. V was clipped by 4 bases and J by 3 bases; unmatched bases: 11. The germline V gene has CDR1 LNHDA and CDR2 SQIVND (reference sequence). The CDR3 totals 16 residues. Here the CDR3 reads CASSTPVGTGGYEQYF. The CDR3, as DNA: TGTGCCAGTAGTACCCCCGTTGGAACAGGGGGCTACGAGCAGTACTTC.

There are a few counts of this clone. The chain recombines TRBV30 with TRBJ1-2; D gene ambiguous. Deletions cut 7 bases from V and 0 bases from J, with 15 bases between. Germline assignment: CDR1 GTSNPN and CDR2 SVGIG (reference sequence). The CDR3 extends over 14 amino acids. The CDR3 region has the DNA TGTGCCTCTATTGCCGGGAATGCTAACTATGGCTACACCTTC. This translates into CASIAGNANYGYTF.